This record looks at one T cell receptor (beta chain) sequence and its context. Germline CDR1 SGDLS, CDR2 YYNGEE. CDR3 length: 16 residues. Trimming pared 4 bases from V and 5 bases from J, leaving 21 bases between. In the original workflow: By means of reference gene primer amplification, nucleated cell counts were estimated. Data came from immunoSEQ multiplex PCR; TCRdb stores just in-frame clones and leaves some out. V and J calls plus clone size are reproduced from that table; the DNA served to infer D and trimming. The sample has 280,000 or so clones; approximately 89% are singletons. This entry belongs to a study of blood T cell repertoires in COVID-19. Looking at the study overall: The United States, Italy and Spain supplied acute and convalescent COVID-19 samples. Sample material is recorded as cDNA or gDNA derived from T cells, B-cell-depleted T cells, or PBMCs.

The rearrangement joins TRBV9 to TRBJ1-2; D is uncertain. The specimen was peripheral blood. The sequence came from a woman between 25 and 40 years old who had recovered from COVID-19. This CDR3 reads CASSLSVRSGRYGYTF. DNA for the CDR3: TGTGCCAGCAGCCTCTCCGTTCGGAGCGGGAGGTATGGCTACACCTTC.